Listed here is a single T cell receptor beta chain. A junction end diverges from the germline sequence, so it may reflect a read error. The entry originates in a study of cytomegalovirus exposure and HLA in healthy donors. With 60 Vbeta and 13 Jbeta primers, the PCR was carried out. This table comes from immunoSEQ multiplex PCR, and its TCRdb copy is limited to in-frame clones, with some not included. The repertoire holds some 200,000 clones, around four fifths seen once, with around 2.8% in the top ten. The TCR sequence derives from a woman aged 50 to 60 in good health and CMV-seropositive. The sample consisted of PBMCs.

The CDR3 DNA follows: TGTGCCAGCAGCTTGTCGGAGGGGACAGGTGATTTCTTC. Translating it yields CASSLSEGTGDFF. The chain employs TRBV11-2 and TRBJ2-7; 8 nucleotides agree with TRBD1. The CDR3 is made up of 13 amino acids. Per germline, CDR1 SGHAT and CDR2 FQNNGV. The full variable domain, completed using reference TRBV11-2 and TRBJ2-7, is EAGVAQSPRYKIIEKRQSVAFWCNPISGHATLYWYQQILGQGPKLLIQFQNNGVVDDSQLPKDRFSAERLKGVDSTLKIQPAKLEDSAVYLCASSLSEGTGDFFGPGTRLTVT.